This T cell receptor beta chain was observed in a study of blood T cell repertoires in COVID-19. Study-level background: From T cells, B-cell-depleted T cells, or PBMCs came the material, which was cDNA or gDNA.

Recovery among Cohort 3 donors was established by two negative PCRs, clearance, or symptom resolution. The CDR3 is 15 amino acids. With 0 bases removed from V and 0 bases from J, the gap between germline ends came to 8 bases. Per germline, CDR1 WSHSY and CDR2 SAAADI. Repertoires were generated with immunoSEQ multiplex PCR, while TCRdb's copy carries only in-frame clones and drops some. The table has 300,000 to 450,000 clones, over 75% seen once; the top ten hold about 1%. The clonotype comes from a man younger than 30 who had recovered from COVID-19. Specimen: PBMCs or T cells enriched from blood (not recorded which). V and J are TRBV10-2 and TRBJ1-1; D unclear. The CDR3 is CASSESSLLNTEAFF. DNA for the CDR3: TGCGCCAGCAGTGAGTCGTCACTCCTGAACACTGAAGCTTTCTTT.